This T cell receptor (beta chain) was recorded in a study of identical twins. A universal primer site was created by template switching, with the cDNA bearing unique molecular identifiers. TCRdb re-analysed the 5' RACE reads in MiXCR, keeping a single row per CDR3 protein. The sample records roughly 750,000 distinct CDR3 sequences, roughly 20% being singletons. This clonotype occurred many times. The CDR3 is 12 residues long. Trimming took 3 bases from V and 0 from J, leaving 6 bases between them. Germline CDR1 DFQATT, CDR2 SNEGSKA (reference sequence). This sample was shared with a second study, whose subject was T cells expressing NK-cell markers.

Sequenced input: PBMCs. The J gene is TRBJ2-7, the V gene TRBV20-1, with D possibly matching TRBD1 (5 bases). This receptor was identified in a woman aged 18-30 years in good health. The chain's CDR3 is CSASRGSYEQYF. For the CDR3, the DNA is TGCAGTGCTAGTAGGGGCTCCTACGAGCAGTACTTC.